This T cell receptor beta chain was identified during a study of blood T cell repertoires in COVID-19. Study background: Italy, Spain and the United States were the sources of the convalescent and acute COVID-19 samples.

Assay: immunoSEQ multiplex PCR; the TCRdb copy retains only in-frame clones and omits some. The sample contains some 100,000 clones, around 85% of which appear only once. The CDR3 is 13 residues long. Germline CDR1 reads LNHDA; CDR2 reads SQIVND (reference sequence). V gave up 2 bases and J gave up 2 bases, with 6 bases separating them. The clonotype originates from a woman in her 70s with active or convalescent COVID-19. Sequencing used peripheral blood. The V call is TRBV19, the J call TRBJ1-2; no clear D gene. CDR3 sequence: CASSIYGNYGYTF. As DNA, the CDR3 is TGTGCCAGTAGTATATACGGGAACTATGGCTACACCTTC.